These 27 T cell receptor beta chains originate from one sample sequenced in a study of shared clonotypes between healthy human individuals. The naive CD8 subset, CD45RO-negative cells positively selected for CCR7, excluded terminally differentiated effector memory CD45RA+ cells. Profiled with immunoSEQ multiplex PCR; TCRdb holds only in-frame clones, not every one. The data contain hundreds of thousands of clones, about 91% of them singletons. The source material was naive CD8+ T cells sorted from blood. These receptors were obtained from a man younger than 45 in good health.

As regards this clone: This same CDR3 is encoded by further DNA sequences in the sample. CDR3 in amino acids: CASSLLAGVVYEQYF. CDR3 sequence (DNA): TGCGCCAGCAGCTTGCTGGCGGGAGTAGTCTACGAGCAGTACTTC. The chain joins TRBV5-1 to TRBJ2-7, with 7 bases fitting TRBD2. The CDR3 is 15 amino acids. The junction had 7 bases not matched to a gene; V was cut back by 1 base and J by 3 bases. The germline V gene has CDR1 SGHRS and CDR2 YFSETQ.

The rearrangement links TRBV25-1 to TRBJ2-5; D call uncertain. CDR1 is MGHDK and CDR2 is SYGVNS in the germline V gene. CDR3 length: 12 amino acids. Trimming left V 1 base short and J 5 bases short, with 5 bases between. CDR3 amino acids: CASSEWGETQYF. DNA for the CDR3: TGTGCCAGCAGTGAATGGGGTGAGACCCAGTACTTC.

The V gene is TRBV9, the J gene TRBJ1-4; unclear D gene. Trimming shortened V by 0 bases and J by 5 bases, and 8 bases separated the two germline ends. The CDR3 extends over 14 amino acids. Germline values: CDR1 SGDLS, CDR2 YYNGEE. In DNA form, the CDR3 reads TGTGCCAGCAGCGTAGAAGGGCACAATGAAAAACTGTTTTTT. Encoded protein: CASSVEGHNEKLFF. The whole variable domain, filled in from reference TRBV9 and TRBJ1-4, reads DSGVTQTPKHLITATGQRVTLRCSPRSGDLSVYWYQQSLDQGLQFLIQYYNGEERAKGNILERFSAQQFPDLHSELNLSSLELGDSALYFCASSVEGHNEKLFFGSGTQLSVL.

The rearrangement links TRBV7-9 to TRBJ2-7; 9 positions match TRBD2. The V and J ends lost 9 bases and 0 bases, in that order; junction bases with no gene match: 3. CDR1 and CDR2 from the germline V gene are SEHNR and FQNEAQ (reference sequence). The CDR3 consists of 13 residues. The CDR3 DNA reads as TGTGCCAGTGCTAGCGGGAACTCCTACGAGCAGTACTTC. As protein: CASASGNSYEQYF.

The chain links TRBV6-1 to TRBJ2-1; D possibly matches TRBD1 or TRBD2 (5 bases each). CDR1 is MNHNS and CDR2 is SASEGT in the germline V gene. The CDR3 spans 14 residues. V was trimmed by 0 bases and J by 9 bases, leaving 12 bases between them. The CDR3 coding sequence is TGTGCCAGCAGTGAAGCGATCCGGGACCCTGAGCAGTTCTTC. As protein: CASSEAIRDPEQFF.

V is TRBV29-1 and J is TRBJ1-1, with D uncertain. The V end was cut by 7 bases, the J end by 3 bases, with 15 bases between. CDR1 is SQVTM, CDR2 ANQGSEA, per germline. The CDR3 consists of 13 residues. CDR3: CSAASGYDTEAFF. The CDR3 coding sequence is TGCAGCGCCGCCAGTGGGTACGACACTGAAGCTTTCTTT.

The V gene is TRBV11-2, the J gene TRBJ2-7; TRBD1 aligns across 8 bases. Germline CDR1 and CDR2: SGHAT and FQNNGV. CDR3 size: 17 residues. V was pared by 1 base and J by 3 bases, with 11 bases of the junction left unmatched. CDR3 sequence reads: CASSLASPGQAIYEQYF. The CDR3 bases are TGTGCCAGCAGCTTAGCCTCCCCGGGACAGGCTATCTACGAGCAGTACTTC.

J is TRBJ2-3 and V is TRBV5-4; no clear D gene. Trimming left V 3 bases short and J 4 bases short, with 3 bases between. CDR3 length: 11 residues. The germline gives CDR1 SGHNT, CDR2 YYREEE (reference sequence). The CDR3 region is CASSSSDTQYF. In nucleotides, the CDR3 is TGTGCCAGCAGCTCATCAGATACGCAGTATTTT.

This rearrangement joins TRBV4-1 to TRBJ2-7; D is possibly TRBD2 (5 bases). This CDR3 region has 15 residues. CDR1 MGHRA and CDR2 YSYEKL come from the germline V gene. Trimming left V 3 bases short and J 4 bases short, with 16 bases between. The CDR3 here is CASSHNPGRTYEQYF. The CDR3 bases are TGCGCCAGCAGCCACAACCCCGGACGGACTTACGAGCAGTACTTC.

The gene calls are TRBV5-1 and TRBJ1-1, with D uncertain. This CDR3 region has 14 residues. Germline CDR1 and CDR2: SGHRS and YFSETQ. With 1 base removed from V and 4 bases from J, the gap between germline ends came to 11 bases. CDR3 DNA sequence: TGCGCCAGCAGCTTGTCGGGCGCCGGCACTGAAGCTTTCTTT. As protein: CASSLSGAGTEAFF.

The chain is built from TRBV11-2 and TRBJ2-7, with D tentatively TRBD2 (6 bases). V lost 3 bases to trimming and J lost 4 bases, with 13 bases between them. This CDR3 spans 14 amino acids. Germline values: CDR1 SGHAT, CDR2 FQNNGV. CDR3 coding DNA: TGTGCCAGCAGCTTCCGGGACTCCCTTTACGAGCAGTACTTC. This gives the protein CASSFRDSLYEQYF.

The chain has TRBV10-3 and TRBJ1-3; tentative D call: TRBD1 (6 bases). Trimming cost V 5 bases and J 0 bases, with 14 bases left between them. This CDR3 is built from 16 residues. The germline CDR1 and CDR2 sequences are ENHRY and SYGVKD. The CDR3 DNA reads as TGTGCCATCAGTTGGAACAGGGATGGCTCTGGAAACACCATATATTTT. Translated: CAISWNRDGSGNTIYF.

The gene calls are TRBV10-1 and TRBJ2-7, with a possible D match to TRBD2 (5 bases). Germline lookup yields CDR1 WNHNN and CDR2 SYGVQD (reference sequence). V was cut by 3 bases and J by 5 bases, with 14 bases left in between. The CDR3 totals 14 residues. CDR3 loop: CASSDGDGKNEQYF. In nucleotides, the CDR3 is TGCGCCAGCAGTGACGGTGACGGGAAGAACGAGCAGTACTTC.

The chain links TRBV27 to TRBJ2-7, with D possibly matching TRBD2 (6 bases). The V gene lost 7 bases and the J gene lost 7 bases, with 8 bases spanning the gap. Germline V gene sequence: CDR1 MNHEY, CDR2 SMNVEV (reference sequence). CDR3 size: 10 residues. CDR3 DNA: TGTGCCAGCAAGCGGGTGGAGCAGTACTTC. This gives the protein CASKRVEQYF.

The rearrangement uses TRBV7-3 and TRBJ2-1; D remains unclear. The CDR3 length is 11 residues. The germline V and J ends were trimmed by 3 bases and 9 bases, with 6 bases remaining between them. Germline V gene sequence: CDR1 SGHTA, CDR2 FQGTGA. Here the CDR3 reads CASSFFSEQFF. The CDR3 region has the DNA TGTGCCAGCAGCTTTTTTAGTGAGCAGTTCTTC.

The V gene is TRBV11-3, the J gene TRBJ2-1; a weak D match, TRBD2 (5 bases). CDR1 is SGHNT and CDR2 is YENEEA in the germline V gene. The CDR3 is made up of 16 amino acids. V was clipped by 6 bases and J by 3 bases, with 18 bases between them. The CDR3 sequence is CASSTSGFALYNEQFF. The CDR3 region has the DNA TGTGCCAGCAGTACCAGCGGATTCGCCCTCTACAATGAGCAGTTCTTC.

This CDR3 is CASTAGHLYEQYF. In nucleotides, the CDR3 is TGTGCCAGTACCGCGGGACACCTCTACGAGCAGTACTTC. The chain is built from TRBV7-9 and TRBJ2-7, with D tentatively TRBD1 or TRBD2 (6 bases each). Germline values: CDR1 SEHNR, CDR2 FQNEAQ (reference sequence). V lost 9 bases to trimming and J lost 3 bases, with 15 bases between them. The CDR3 spans 13 residues.

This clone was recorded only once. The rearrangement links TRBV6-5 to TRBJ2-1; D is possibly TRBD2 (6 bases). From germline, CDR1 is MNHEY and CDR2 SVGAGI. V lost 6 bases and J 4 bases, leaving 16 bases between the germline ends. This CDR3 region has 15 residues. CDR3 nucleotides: TGTGCCAGCAGCTCCCTTCTAGCGCCTTACAATGAGCAGTTCTTC. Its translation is CASSSLLAPYNEQFF.

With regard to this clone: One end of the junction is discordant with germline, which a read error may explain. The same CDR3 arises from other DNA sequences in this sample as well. DNA of the CDR3: TGTGCCAGCAGTTTAGATGTCTCCTCCTACGAGCAGTACTTC. Translated: CASSLDVSSYEQYF. The chain couples TRBV11-2 to TRBJ2-7, with D uncertain. The CDR3 runs 14 residues. Germline CDR1 and CDR2: SGHAT and FQNNGV. Based on the CDR3 plus reference TRBV11-2 and TRBJ2-7, the full variable domain is EAGVAQSPRYKIIEKRQSVAFWCNPISGHATLYWYQQILGQGPKLLIQFQNNGVVDDSQLPKDRFSAERLKGVDSTLKIQPAKLEDSAVYLCASSLDVSSYEQYFGPGTRLTVT.

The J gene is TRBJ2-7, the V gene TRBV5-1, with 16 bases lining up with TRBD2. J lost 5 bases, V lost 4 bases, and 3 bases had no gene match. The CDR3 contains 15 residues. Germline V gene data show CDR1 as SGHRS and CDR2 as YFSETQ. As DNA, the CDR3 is TGCGCCAGCAGCCCGGGGACTAGCGGGAGGGACGAGCAGTACTTC. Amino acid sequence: CASSPGTSGRDEQYF.

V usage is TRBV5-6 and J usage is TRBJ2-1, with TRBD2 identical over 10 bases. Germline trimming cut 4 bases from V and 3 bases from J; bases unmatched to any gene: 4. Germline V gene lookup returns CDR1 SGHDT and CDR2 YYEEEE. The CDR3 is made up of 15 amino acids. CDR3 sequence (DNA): TGTGCCAGCAGCCCGGGACTAGCGAGCTACAATGAGCAGTTCTTC. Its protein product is CASSPGLASYNEQFF.

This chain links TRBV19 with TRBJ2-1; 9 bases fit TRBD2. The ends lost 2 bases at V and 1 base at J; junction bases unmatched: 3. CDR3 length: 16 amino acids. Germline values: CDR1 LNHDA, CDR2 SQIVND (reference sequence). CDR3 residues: CASSIFLAGSYNEQFF. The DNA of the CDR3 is TGTGCCAGTAGTATATTCCTAGCGGGATCCTACAATGAGCAGTTCTTC.

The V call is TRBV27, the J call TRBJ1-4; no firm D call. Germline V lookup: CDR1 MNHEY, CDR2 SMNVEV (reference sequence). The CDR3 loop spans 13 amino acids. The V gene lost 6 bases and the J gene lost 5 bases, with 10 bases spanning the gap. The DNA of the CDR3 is TGTGCCAGCAGGCGTAGGTCGAATGAAAAACTGTTTTTT. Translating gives CASRRRSNEKLFF.

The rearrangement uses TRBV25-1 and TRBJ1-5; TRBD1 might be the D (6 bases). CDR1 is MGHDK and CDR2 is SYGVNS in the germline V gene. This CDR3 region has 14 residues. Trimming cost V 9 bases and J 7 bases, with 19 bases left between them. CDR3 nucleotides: TGTGCCAGTGCGTCGGGGGGGGCAGGCCAGCCCCAGCATTTT. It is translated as CASASGGAGQPQHF.

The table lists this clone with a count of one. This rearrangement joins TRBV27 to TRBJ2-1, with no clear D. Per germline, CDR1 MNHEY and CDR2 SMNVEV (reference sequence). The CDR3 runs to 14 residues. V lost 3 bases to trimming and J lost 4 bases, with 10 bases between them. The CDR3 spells CASSFMAGYNEQFF. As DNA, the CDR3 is TGTGCCAGCAGTTTTATGGCAGGATACAATGAGCAGTTCTTC.

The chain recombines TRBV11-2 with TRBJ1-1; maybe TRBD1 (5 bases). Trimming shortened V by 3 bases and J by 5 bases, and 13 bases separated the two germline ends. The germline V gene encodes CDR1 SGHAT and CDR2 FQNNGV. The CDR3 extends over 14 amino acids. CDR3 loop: CASSLDTGRTEAFF. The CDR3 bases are TGTGCCAGCAGCTTGGATACAGGCCGGACTGAAGCTTTCTTT.

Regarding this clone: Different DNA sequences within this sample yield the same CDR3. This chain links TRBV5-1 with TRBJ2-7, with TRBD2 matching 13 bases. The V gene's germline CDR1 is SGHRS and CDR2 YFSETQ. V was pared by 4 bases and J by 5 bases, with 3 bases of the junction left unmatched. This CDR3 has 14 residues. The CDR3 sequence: CASSLGLAGDEQYF. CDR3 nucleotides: TGCGCCAGCAGCCTCGGACTAGCGGGGGACGAGCAGTACTTC. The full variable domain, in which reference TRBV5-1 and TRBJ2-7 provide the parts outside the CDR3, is KAGVTQTPRYLIKTRGQQVTLSCSPISGHRSVSWYQQTPGQGLQFLFEYFSETQRNKGNFPGRFSGRQFSNSRSEMNVSTLELGDSALYLCASSLGLAGDEQYFGPGTRLTVT.